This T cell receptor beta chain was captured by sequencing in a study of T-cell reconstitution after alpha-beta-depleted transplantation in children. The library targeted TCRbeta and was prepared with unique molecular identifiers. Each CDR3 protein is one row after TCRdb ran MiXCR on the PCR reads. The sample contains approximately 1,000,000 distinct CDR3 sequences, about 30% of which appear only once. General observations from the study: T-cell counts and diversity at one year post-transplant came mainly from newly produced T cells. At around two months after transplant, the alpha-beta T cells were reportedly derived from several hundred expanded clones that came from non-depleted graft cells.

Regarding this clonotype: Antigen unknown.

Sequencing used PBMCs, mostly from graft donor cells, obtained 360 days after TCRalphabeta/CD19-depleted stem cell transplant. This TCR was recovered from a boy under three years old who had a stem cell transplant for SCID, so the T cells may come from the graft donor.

CDR3 residues: CASTARWSSYNEQFF. DNA for the CDR3: TGTGCCAGCACCGCTAGGTGGAGCTCCTACAATGAGCAGTTCTTC. This sequence joins TRBV12-3 or TRBV12-4 and TRBJ2-1; D uncertain. The ends were cut back, 7 bases at V and 0 bases at J, with 13 bases in the middle. This CDR3 has 15 residues.